This TCR beta chain stems from a study of Tregs in tolerant kidney transplant recipients. Turning to this clone: The CDR3 is cut off 3 residues early in the read; its end comes from the germline J gene.

Libraries were prepared by immunoSEQ multiplex PCR; TCRdb keeps only in-frame clonotypes and omits some of them. The record lists 30,000 or so clones, of which the ten most abundant hold more than 6.5%. In germline, CDR1 is SGHVS, CDR2 FNYEAQ. CDR3 length equals 16 residues. The V and J ends lost 5 bases and 2 bases, in that order; junction bases with no gene match: 9. This sequence originates from a human donor who received a combined kidney and bone marrow transplant. The rearrangement joins TRBV7-6 to TRBJ1-1; 9 nucleotides agree with TRBD1. The sequenced sample was CD8+ T cells from blood, obtained before the transplant. This chain's CDR3 is CASSLPTGGLNTEAFF. The CDR3 DNA, read in part, is TGTGCCAGCAGCCTTCCGACAGGGGGTTTAAACACTGAA.